Listed here are 13 T cell receptor beta chains from one sample, sequenced in a study of cytomegalovirus exposure and HLA in healthy donors. This PCR relied on a set of 60 Vbeta primers and 13 Jbeta primers. The data were produced by immunoSEQ multiplex PCR, yet TCRdb's version contains in-frame clones alone and is incomplete. The data contain a few hundred thousand clones, about 70% of them singletons. Sequencing input: PBMCs. These receptors originate from a woman between 25 and 40 years old in good health and CMV-seronegative.

The chain employs TRBV6-6 and TRBJ1-1; D ambiguous. Looked up from germline, CDR1 is MNHNY and CDR2 is SVGAGI (reference sequence). The V gene lost 0 bases and the J gene lost 5 bases, with 10 bases spanning the gap. The CDR3 covers 14 residues. For the CDR3, the DNA is TGTGCCAGCAGTTACTCGAGCAGACAAACTGAAGCTTTCTTT. Its protein is CASSYSSRQTEAFF.

The chain combines TRBV11-2 with TRBJ2-5, with D possibly TRBD1 on 5 matching bases. The CDR3 runs to 15 residues. The germline V gene has CDR1 SGHAT and CDR2 FQNNGV. Trimming removed 5 bases from V and 1 base from J, with 14 bases in between. CDR3 nucleotide sequence: TGTGCCAGCAGCCGTAACGGACATACCCAAGAGACCCAGTACTTC. It codes for CASSRNGHTQETQYF.

This clone was seen only a few times. This rearrangement joins TRBV5-1 to TRBJ2-7; TRBD2 agrees at 9 bases. Germline V gene lookup returns CDR1 SGHRS and CDR2 YFSETQ. This CDR3 has 15 residues. Trimming took 0 bases from V and 6 from J; bases not matched to a gene: 7. CDR3 sequence: CASSLVAGGPGEQYF. CDR3 nucleotides: TGCGCCAGCAGCTTGGTGGCGGGAGGGCCTGGCGAGCAGTACTTC.

The table lists this clone with a few counts. The chain joins TRBV28 to TRBJ2-5, with D possibly TRBD1 on 6 matching bases. The CDR3 has 16 residues. The V gene lost 6 bases and the J gene lost 4 bases, with 21 bases spanning the gap. Per germline, CDR1 MDHEN and CDR2 SYDVKM. The CDR3 sequence is CASRFSGQAEGETQYF. The CDR3 nucleotides read TGTGCCAGCAGGTTCTCGGGACAAGCCGAGGGAGAGACCCAGTACTTC.

The rearrangement links TRBV27 to TRBJ2-2; 10 positions match TRBD2. The CDR3 spans 17 residues. V lost 5 bases to trimming and J lost 5 bases; unmatched junction nucleotides: 11. Germline loops: CDR1 MNHEY, CDR2 SMNVEV (reference sequence). The DNA of the CDR3 is TGTGCCAGCAGTCCCCAGCTAGCGGGAGTCGCTACCGGGGAGCTGTTTTTT. Translating it yields CASSPQLAGVATGELFF.

This clone was counted a single time. V gene TRBV2 combines with J gene TRBJ1-1, with 7 bases fitting TRBD1. V was pared by 8 bases and J by 10 bases, with 13 bases of the junction left unmatched. This CDR3 is 13 amino acids long. Germline-derived CDR1 and CDR2 are SNHLY and FYNNEI. This CDR3 reads CASGSGQVEGAFF. CDR3 DNA: TGTGCCAGCGGAAGCGGACAGGTTGAGGGAGCTTTCTTT.

This clone appeared once. This rearrangement joins TRBV9 to TRBJ2-1; no reliable D call. V was trimmed by 0 bases and J by 8 bases, leaving 6 bases between them. CDR1 SGDLS and CDR2 YYNGEE come from the germline V gene. This CDR3 has 12 residues. The CDR3 DNA reads TGTGCCAGCAGCGTAGCTTCGGATGAGCAGTTCTTC. As protein: CASSVASDEQFF.

The V call is TRBV7-8, the J call TRBJ2-5; D is possibly TRBD2 (5 bases). There are 15 residues in the CDR3. With 5 bases removed from V and 2 bases from J, the gap between germline ends came to 15 bases. Germline assignment: CDR1 SGHVS and CDR2 FQNEAQ. The CDR3 reads CASSPINGDQETQYF. CDR3 nucleotide sequence: TGTGCCAGCAGCCCCATCAACGGGGATCAAGAGACCCAGTACTTC.

There are a few counts of this clone. V is TRBV11-1 and J is TRBJ1-2; D is uncertain. The CDR3 runs to 13 residues. V lost 3 bases to trimming and J lost 12 bases, with 17 bases between them. Germline loops: CDR1 SGHAT, CDR2 FQDESV (reference sequence). The CDR3: CASSFLGSGADTF. The CDR3 DNA sequence: TGTGCCAGCAGCTTTCTAGGCAGTGGCGCTGACACCTTC. Based on the CDR3 plus reference TRBV11-1 and TRBJ1-2, the full variable domain is EAEVAQSPRYKITEKSQAVAFWCDPISGHATLYWYRQILGQGPELLVQFQDESVVDDSQLPKDRFSAERLKGVDSTLKIQPAELGDSAMYLCASSFLGSGADTFGSGTRLTVV.

The V gene is TRBV5-1, the J gene TRBJ1-6, with a possible D match to TRBD1 (6 bases). Germline V gives CDR1 SGHRS, CDR2 YFSETQ. With 0 bases removed from V and 8 bases from J, the gap between germline ends came to 12 bases. This CDR3 has 15 residues. CDR3 sequence: CASSLVSHRDSPLHF. In DNA, the CDR3 is TGCGCCAGCAGCTTGGTCAGCCACAGGGATTCACCCCTCCACTTT.

In regard to this clone: An end of the junction does not agree with germline; a read error may underlie this. The chain joins TRBV6-6 to TRBJ1-2, with 8 bases matching TRBD1. The CDR3 has 12 residues. The germline gives CDR1 MNHNY, CDR2 SVGAGI (reference sequence). In DNA form, the CDR3 reads TGTGCCAGCAGTTACTCGACAGGGGAATTATTCTTC. Amino acids: CASSYSTGELFF.

The chain combines TRBV30 with TRBJ1-1; TRBD1 agrees at 10 bases. The CDR3 runs to 18 residues. Germline CDR1 reads GTSNPN; CDR2 reads SVGIG (reference sequence). The trim removed 3 bases at V and 4 bases at J, leaving 17 bases unmatched. The CDR3 nucleotides are TGTGCCTGGAGAGTGTGGGGACAGGGGAGGAGTAGGGGCACTGAAGCTTTCTTT. Its translation: CAWRVWGQGRSRGTEAFF.

The chain is built from TRBV11-2 and TRBJ1-5; D is undetermined. The germline gives CDR1 SGHAT, CDR2 FQNNGV. V was pared by 3 bases and J by 3 bases, with 3 bases between. The CDR3 loop spans 12 amino acids. In nucleotides, the CDR3 is TGTGCCAGCAGCTTCAACAATCAGCCCCAGCATTTT. Protein product: CASSFNNQPQHF.